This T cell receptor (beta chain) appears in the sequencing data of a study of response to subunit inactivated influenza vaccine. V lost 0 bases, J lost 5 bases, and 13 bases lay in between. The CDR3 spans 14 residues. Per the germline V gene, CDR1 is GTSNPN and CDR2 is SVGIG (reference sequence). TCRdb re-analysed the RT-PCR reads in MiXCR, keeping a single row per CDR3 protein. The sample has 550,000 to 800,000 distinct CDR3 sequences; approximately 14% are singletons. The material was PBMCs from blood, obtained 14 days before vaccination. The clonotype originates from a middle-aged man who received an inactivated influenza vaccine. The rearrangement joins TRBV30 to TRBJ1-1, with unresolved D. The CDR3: CAWSVGPRGTEAFF. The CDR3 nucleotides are TGTGCCTGGAGTGTGGGCCCGCGAGGAACTGAAGCTTTCTTT.